This T cell receptor (beta chain) was recorded in a study of T cell repertoires in cytomegalovirus infection. TCRdb ran MiXCR on the reads and lists one entry per CDR3 protein. The table has about 52,000 distinct CDR3 sequences, roughly 21% seen once. Trimming stripped 7 bases from V and 1 base from J, with 13 bases between. CDR3 size: 14 residues. Germline values: CDR1 SGHTA, CDR2 FQGNSA. This clonotype occurred many times. Its antigen is unidentified. The chain joins TRBV7-2 to TRBJ1-2; no clear D gene. The TCR sequence derives from a human donor in good health (CMV status not recorded). Some clones in this sample may be carry-over from other donors' samples. This sample comprised CD8+ T cells from cultured PBMCs, obtained from culture after CMV antigen stimulation. CDR3 coding DNA: TGTGCCAGCACCTATAGTGGGGTTAACTATGGCTACACCTTC. Protein sequence: CASTYSGVNYGYTF.